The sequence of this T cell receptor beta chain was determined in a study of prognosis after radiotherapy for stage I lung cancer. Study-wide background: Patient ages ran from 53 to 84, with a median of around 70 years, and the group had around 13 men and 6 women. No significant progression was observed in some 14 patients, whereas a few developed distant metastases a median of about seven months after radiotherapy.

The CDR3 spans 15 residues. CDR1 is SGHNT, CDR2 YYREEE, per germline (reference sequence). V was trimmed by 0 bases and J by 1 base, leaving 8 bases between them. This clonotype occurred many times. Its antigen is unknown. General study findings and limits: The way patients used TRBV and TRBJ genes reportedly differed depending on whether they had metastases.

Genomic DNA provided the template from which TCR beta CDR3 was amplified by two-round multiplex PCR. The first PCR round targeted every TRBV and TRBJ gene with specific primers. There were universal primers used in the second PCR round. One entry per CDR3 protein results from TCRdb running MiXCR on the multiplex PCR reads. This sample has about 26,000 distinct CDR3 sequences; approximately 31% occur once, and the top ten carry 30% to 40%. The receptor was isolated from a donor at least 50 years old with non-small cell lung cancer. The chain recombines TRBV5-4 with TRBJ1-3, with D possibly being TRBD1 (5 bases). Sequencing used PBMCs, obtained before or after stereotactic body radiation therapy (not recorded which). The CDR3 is CASSLDRSSGNTIYF. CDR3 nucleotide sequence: TGTGCCAGCAGCTTGGACAGGTCATCTGGAAACACCATATATTTT.